Listed here are 29 T cell receptor beta chains from one sample, sequenced in a study of OX40 agonist ivuxolimab in advanced cancers. Profiling relied on immunoSEQ multiplex PCR, and the TCRdb table lists in-frame clones only, not all of them. The top ten clones hold approximately 13% of a sample with more than 50,000 clones, less than 85% of them seen once. Sequencing used CD4+ or CD8+ T cells sorted from blood, obtained in a trial of the OX40 agonist ivuxolimab. These TCRs come from an adult with an advanced solid tumor such as melanoma, head and neck, liver or kidney cancer.

This clone came up once. The chain couples TRBV5-8 to TRBJ2-3; 10 bases align to TRBD2. V shed 2 bases and J 3 bases; nucleotides not matched to a gene: 6. The CDR3 extends over 16 amino acids. The germline V gene has CDR1 SGHTS and CDR2 YDEGEE. CDR3: CASSLRSSGRTDTQYF. The CDR3 DNA is TGTGCCAGCAGCTTAAGGTCTAGCGGGAGAACAGATACGCAGTATTTT.

V and J are TRBV7-9 and TRBJ1-3; the D is unclear. CDR3 size: 16 residues. V was pared by 5 bases and J by 2 bases, with 16 bases between. Germline V gives CDR1 SEHNR, CDR2 FQNEAQ (reference sequence). This CDR3 reads CASSPRILGAGNTIYF. The CDR3 DNA is TGTGCCAGCAGCCCAAGGATCCTCGGGGCTGGAAACACCATATATTTT.

The CDR3 reads CASSQDRPLQETQYF. The CDR3 DNA follows: TGCGCCAGCAGCCAAGATCGCCCCCTCCAAGAGACCCAGTACTTC. The chain joins TRBV4-1 to TRBJ2-5; D is undetermined. The germline V gene has CDR1 MGHRA and CDR2 YSYEKL. Between the trimmed V and J ends, which lost 0 bases and 1 base, there was a span of 9 bases. The CDR3 consists of 15 residues.

The rearrangement uses TRBV5-1 and TRBJ2-1, with 8 bases matching TRBD2. Germline V CDR1 and CDR2: SGHRS, YFSETQ. CDR3 length: 15 residues. Trimming at V came to 4 bases and at J to 0 bases, leaving 3 bases not matched to a gene. The CDR3 bases are TGCGCCAGCAGCCGGGAGGGGAGCTCCTACAATGAGCAGTTCTTC. Translated, it gives CASSREGSSYNEQFF.

This clone was seen a single time. The chain uses TRBV7-9 and TRBJ2-5; D is ambiguous. Germline CDR1 reads SEHNR; CDR2 reads FQNEAQ (reference sequence). The V gene lost 3 bases and the J gene lost 1 base, with 6 bases spanning the gap. The CDR3 covers 13 residues. The CDR3 loop reads CASSFAAQETQYF. The CDR3 DNA follows: TGTGCCAGCAGCTTTGCGGCCCAAGAGACCCAGTACTTC.

The V and J genes are TRBV30 and TRBJ1-1; D call uncertain. V lost 4 bases to trimming and J lost 7 bases, with 16 bases between them. The germline CDR1 and CDR2 sequences are GTSNPN and SVGIG (reference sequence). The CDR3 has 13 residues. Here the CDR3 reads CAWTKRRFGEAFF. In DNA form, the CDR3 reads TGTGCCTGGACCAAAAGGAGGTTTGGTGAAGCTTTCTTT.

The chain employs TRBV10-1 and TRBJ2-5; 16 bases match TRBD2. The V gene end was trimmed by 6 bases and the J gene end by 4 bases; junction bases not matched to a gene: 14. The germline V gene encodes CDR1 WNHNN and CDR2 SYGVQD (reference sequence). The CDR3 is 19 residues long. The CDR3, as DNA: TGCGCCAGCAGGAGGCCCGGGACTAGCGGGAGGGCCTCCCGAGAGACCCAGTACTTC. Translating it yields CASRRPGTSGRASRETQYF.

The rearrangement uses TRBV5-1 and TRBJ1-4, with 7 bases fitting TRBD1. The CDR3 length is 13 residues. After removal of 2 bases from V and 8 bases from J, the junction contained 3 bases not matched to a gene. CDR1 is SGHRS and CDR2 is YFSETQ in the germline V gene. The CDR3 DNA sequence: TGCGCCAGCAGCTTACAGGGGAGCGAAAAACTGTTTTTT. This gives the protein CASSLQGSEKLFF.

The chain uses TRBV28 and TRBJ2-5, with D possibly being TRBD2 (6 bases). The V end was cut by 4 bases, the J end by 9 bases, with 15 bases between. The CDR3 totals 13 residues. CDR1 and CDR2 from the germline V gene are MDHEN and SYDVKM. CDR3 residues: CASSSLGTRPQYF. As DNA, the CDR3 is TGTGCCAGCAGTTCCCTCGGGACTCGACCCCAGTACTTC.

In its sample, this clone was seen a few times. The chain employs TRBV5-1 and TRBJ2-1, with 8 bases fitting TRBD2. CDR1 SGHRS and CDR2 YFSETQ come from the germline V gene. The CDR3 is 15 residues long. The J segment lost 7 bases and the V segment lost 3 bases, leaving 9 bases of the junction unmatched. CDR3 coding DNA: TGCGCCAGCAGCTCCGAGAGCGGGAGAAGAAATGAGCAGTTCTTC. Protein product: CASSSESGRRNEQFF.

V gene TRBV15 combines with J gene TRBJ2-3, with 8 bases aligning to TRBD1. CDR3 length: 17 amino acids. CDR1 and CDR2 from the germline V gene are LNHNV and YYDKDF (reference sequence). With 2 bases clipped from V and 4 bases from J, the junction kept 11 bases outside the gene matches. The CDR3 protein is CATSRLSGGGIADTQYF. In DNA form, the CDR3 reads TGTGCCACCAGCAGACTATCAGGGGGCGGCATTGCAGATACGCAGTATTTT.

The chain carries TRBV5-1 and TRBJ2-2, with D uncertain. This CDR3 region has 16 residues. CDR1 and CDR2 (germline): SGHRS, YFSETQ. Trimming took 1 base from V and 0 from J, leaving 10 bases between them. The CDR3 nucleotides are TGCGCCAGCAGCTTGAACTTCGGTTCGAACACCGGGGAGCTGTTTTTT. Translated: CASSLNFGSNTGELFF.

Remarks on this clone: This CDR3 is also generated by other DNA sequences in the sample. V gene TRBV30 combines with J gene TRBJ2-7; 7 bases align to TRBD1. The CDR3 extends over 13 amino acids. From germline, CDR1 is GTSNPN and CDR2 SVGIG (reference sequence). The V segment lost 2 bases and the J segment 2 bases; nucleotides outside the gene matches: 3. The DNA of the CDR3 is TGTGCCTGGAGTCGACAGGGCCCCTACGAGCAGTACTTC. Its translation: CAWSRQGPYEQYF.

This rearrangement joins TRBV30 to TRBJ2-7; D is possibly TRBD1 (6 bases). From germline, CDR1 is GTSNPN and CDR2 SVGIG (reference sequence). The CDR3 length is 15 residues. V was cut by 5 bases and J by 0 bases, with 17 bases left in between. As DNA, the CDR3 is TGTGCCTGGGGGTCGGGGACACCAAGCTCCTACGAGCAGTACTTC. Translating it yields CAWGSGTPSSYEQYF.

The rearrangement uses TRBV9 and TRBJ1-3; unclear D gene. The CDR3 consists of 15 residues. V lost 0 bases and J lost 2, with 9 bases in between. The germline V gene encodes CDR1 SGDLS and CDR2 YYNGEE. The CDR3 bases are TGTGCCAGCAGCGTAGGGCCAGAAACTGGAAACACCATATATTTT. This gives the protein CASSVGPETGNTIYF.

By sample share, this clone is medium-sized. This rearrangement joins TRBV5-6 to TRBJ2-7; 7 bases agree with TRBD2. Germline V gene data show CDR1 as SGHDT and CDR2 as YYEEEE. The CDR3 spans 14 residues. Trimming took 2 bases from V and 5 from J; bases not matched to a gene: 7. CDR3 DNA: TGTGCCAGCAGCTTCGGGCAAGCGGGGAACGAGCAGTACTTC. Translation gives CASSFGQAGNEQYF.

This clone was seen once. The chain recombines TRBV29-1 with TRBJ1-1; TRBD1 might be the D (5 bases). CDR3 size: 12 residues. Germline loops: CDR1 SQVTM, CDR2 ANQGSEA. Trimming stripped 4 bases from V and 3 bases from J, with 9 bases between. The CDR3 is CSVGEGYTEAFF. The CDR3 DNA reads as TGCAGCGTTGGGGAGGGGTACACTGAAGCTTTCTTT.

The rearrangement joins TRBV6-5 to TRBJ1-1; TRBD1 agrees at 7 bases. CDR3 length equals 15 residues. From germline, CDR1 is MNHEY and CDR2 SVGAGI. V lost 5 bases, J lost 3 bases, and 9 bases stayed unmatched. For the CDR3, the DNA is TGTGCCAGCAGTAAAGGGGGGACAGCCGACACTGAAGCTTTCTTT. Translating it yields CASSKGGTADTEAFF.

This chain's CDR3 is CASREGQGNTGELFF. The CDR3 DNA reads as TGCGCCAGCAGGGAGGGTCAGGGAAACACCGGGGAGCTGTTTTTT. This chain connects TRBV5-1 to TRBJ2-2; possible D gene TRBD2, 6 bases. The CDR3 runs 15 residues. Germline V gene sequence: CDR1 SGHRS, CDR2 YFSETQ. The ends were cut back, 5 bases at V and 2 bases at J, with 13 bases in the middle.

The CDR3 protein is CASSQDREAYEQYF. The DNA of the CDR3 is TGTGCCAGCAGCCAAGACAGAGAGGCCTACGAGCAGTACTTC. This chain joins TRBV14 and TRBJ2-7; no definite D call. The CDR3 spans 14 residues. Trimming shortened V by 0 bases and J by 2 bases, and 8 bases separated the two germline ends. CDR1 and CDR2 (germline): SGHDN, FVKESK.

This sequence joins TRBV28 and TRBJ2-7; TRBD1 matches at 8 bases. Per the germline V gene, CDR1 is MDHEN and CDR2 is SYDVKM. J lost 4 bases, V lost 4 bases, and 12 bases had no gene match. The CDR3 is 16 residues long. For the CDR3, the DNA is TGTGCCAGCAGTTCCACCGGGACAGGCTTATCTTACGAGCAGTACTTC. Its translation is CASSSTGTGLSYEQYF.

The chain joins TRBV7-6 to TRBJ1-1; 11 bases line up with TRBD1. Trimming took 5 bases from V and 7 from J; bases not matched to a gene: 9. This CDR3 has 15 residues. Germline V gene sequence: CDR1 SGHVS, CDR2 FNYEAQ. The CDR3 is CASSPRGQGAIEAFF. The CDR3 DNA is TGTGCCAGCAGCCCAAGAGGACAGGGGGCGATTGAAGCTTTCTTT.

V is TRBV5-4 and J is TRBJ1-3, with 7 bases identical to TRBD1. Germline loops: CDR1 SGHNT, CDR2 YYREEE (reference sequence). Unmatched junction bases numbered 12, after V lost 4 bases and J lost 2 bases. CDR3 size: 17 residues. For the CDR3, the DNA is TGTGCCAGCAGCAGCAGAACATCCGGGACAGCTGGAAACACCATATATTTT. The encoded protein is CASSSRTSGTAGNTIYF. Combining the CDR3 with reference TRBV5-4 and TRBJ1-3 gives the whole variable domain ETGVTQSPTHLIKTRGQQVTLRCSSQSGHNTVSWYQQALGQGPQFIFQYYREEENGRGNFPPRFSGLQFPNYSSELNVNALELDDSALYLCASSSRTSGTAGNTIYFGEGSWLTVV.

The chain employs TRBV6-1 and TRBJ2-7; D gene ambiguous. The CDR3 spans 13 residues. Germline V CDR1 and CDR2: MNHNS, SASEGT. V shed 5 bases and J shed 3 bases, with 11 bases lying between them. The CDR3 region is CASSTDGLYEQYF. CDR3 nucleotide sequence: TGTGCCAGCAGTACGGACGGCCTCTACGAGCAGTACTTC.

The chain carries TRBV7-6 and TRBJ1-6; 9 positions agree with TRBD1. Germline trimming cut 5 bases from V and 8 bases from J; bases unmatched to any gene: 7. Germline CDR1 is SGHVS and CDR2 is FNYEAQ. This CDR3 is built from 15 residues. This CDR3 is CASSLQQGADSPLHF. The CDR3 coding sequence is TGTGCCAGCAGCCTACAACAGGGGGCAGATTCACCCCTCCACTTT.

V and J are TRBV6-1 and TRBJ2-3, with D maybe TRBD1 (5 bases). Per the germline V gene, CDR1 is MNHNS and CDR2 is SASEGT. Trimming left V 2 bases short and J 7 bases short, with 10 bases between. The CDR3 is made up of 13 amino acids. In nucleotides, the CDR3 is TGTGCCAGCAGTGAACAGGGCCGCAATACGCAGTATTTT. It encodes CASSEQGRNTQYF.

This clone was detected a few times. The CDR3 DNA follows: TGTGCCATCAGTGAGGCAGGGGGGAGAAACCGACCCCAGCATTTT. It is translated as CAISEAGGRNRPQHF. V gene TRBV10-3 combines with J gene TRBJ1-5; 7 nucleotides align to TRBD1. The CDR3 totals 15 residues. Germline V gives CDR1 ENHRY, CDR2 SYGVKD. Germline trimming cut 2 bases from V and 10 bases from J; bases unmatched to any gene: 11.

The rearrangement links TRBV27 to TRBJ2-7; D might be TRBD2 (6 bases). V was clipped by 4 bases and J by 6 bases, with 10 bases between them. CDR1 MNHEY and CDR2 SMNVEV come from the germline V gene (reference sequence). The CDR3 extends over 12 amino acids. The CDR3 here is CASSSFGGEQYF. CDR3 in DNA: TGTGCCAGCAGTTCTTTCGGGGGCGAGCAGTACTTC.

This rearrangement joins TRBV28 to TRBJ1-3; D is unresolved. V shed 8 bases and J shed 5 bases, with 13 bases lying between them. Germline-derived CDR1 and CDR2 are MDHEN and SYDVKM. The CDR3 covers 13 residues. The CDR3 loop is CASLEPGRNTIYF. Here the CDR3 DNA reads TGTGCCAGCCTTGAACCAGGACGAAACACCATATATTTT.